These 31 T cell receptor beta chains were sequenced from one sample in a study of cytomegalovirus exposure and HLA in healthy donors. Here immunoSEQ multiplex PCR was the method, and the copy in TCRdb shows in-frame clones only, minus some. The sample lists some 140,000 clones, approximately 84% occurring once. The sample taken for sequencing was PBMCs. These receptors all come from a woman between 25 and 40 years old in good health and CMV-seronegative.

The chain recombines TRBV5-1 with TRBJ2-1; TRBD1 matches 7 bases. Per germline, CDR1 SGHRS and CDR2 YFSETQ. V dropped 1 base and J dropped 8; count of bases not matched to a gene: 12. This CDR3 region has 16 residues. CDR3 amino acids: CASSLSWDSLGDEQFF. The CDR3 DNA follows: TGCGCCAGCAGCTTGTCGTGGGACAGCCTTGGGGATGAGCAGTTCTTC.

This clone appeared once. V usage is TRBV4-3 and J usage is TRBJ1-2; TRBD1 matches at 9 bases. This CDR3 comprises 14 residues. V was clipped by 3 bases and J by 6 bases; unmatched bases: 5. Germline V gene sequence: CDR1 LGHNA, CDR2 YSLEER. CDR3 amino acids: CASSHLDRGDGYTF. The CDR3 DNA is TGCGCCAGCAGCCACCTAGACAGGGGGGATGGCTACACCTTC.

The chain uses TRBV19 and TRBJ2-3, with 12 bases aligning to TRBD2. Germline V lookup: CDR1 LNHDA, CDR2 SQIVND (reference sequence). The V and J ends lost 8 bases and 2 bases, in that order; junction bases with no gene match: 2. The CDR3 spans 14 residues. Here the CDR3 reads CASGLAGFTDTQYF. DNA for the CDR3: TGTGCCAGTGGACTAGCGGGGTTCACAGATACGCAGTATTTT.

This CDR3 reads CASSLNEKLFF. CDR3 bases: TGTGCCAGCAGCTTAAATGAAAAACTGTTTTTT. The rearrangement joins TRBV6-1 to TRBJ1-4; D gene uncertain. CDR1 and CDR2 (germline): MNHNS, SASEGT. V lost 6 bases and J lost 5, with 4 bases in between. This CDR3 has 11 residues.

The chain combines TRBV28 with TRBJ2-7, with 7 bases lining up with TRBD1. Germline loops: CDR1 MDHEN, CDR2 SYDVKM. CDR3 length: 14 residues. J was trimmed by 1 base and V by 6 bases; bases with no gene match: 6. The CDR3 DNA sequence: TGTGCCAGCAGACGGACAGGCAGGTCCTACGAGCAGTACTTC. Translation: CASRRTGRSYEQYF.

The gene calls are TRBV7-2 and TRBJ1-2; TRBD1 might be the D (6 bases). The CDR3 sequence is 13 residues long. Trimming shortened V by 6 bases and J by 2 bases, and 10 bases separated the two germline ends. From germline, CDR1 is SGHTA and CDR2 FQGNSA. As DNA, the CDR3 is TGTGCCAGCAGTACCGGGACAAACTATGGCTACACCTTC. The encoded protein is CASSTGTNYGYTF.

The chain uses TRBV5-4 and TRBJ1-2, with TRBD1 matching over 7 bases. This CDR3 comprises 13 residues. CDR1 and CDR2 from the germline V gene are SGHNT and YYREEE (reference sequence). With 4 bases clipped from V and 2 bases from J, the junction kept 2 bases outside the gene matches. Here the CDR3 reads CASSRQGNYGYTF. The CDR3 coding sequence is TGTGCCAGCAGCAGACAGGGAAACTATGGCTACACCTTC.

This sequence joins TRBV28 and TRBJ2-3; D perhaps matches TRBD2 (6 bases). This CDR3 has 15 amino acids. Per germline, CDR1 MDHEN and CDR2 SYDVKM. The V end was cut by 6 bases, the J end by 4 bases, with 17 bases between. The chain's CDR3 is CASSEAGPRPDTQYF. In nucleotides, the CDR3 is TGTGCCAGCAGCGAGGCGGGGCCGAGGCCAGATACGCAGTATTTT. The whole variable domain, remainder taken from reference TRBV28 and TRBJ2-3, is DVKVTQSSRYLVKRTGEKVFLECVQDMDHENMFWYRQDPGLGLRLIYFSYDVKMKEKGDIPEGYSVSREKKERFSLILESASTNQTSMYLCASSEAGPRPDTQYFGPGTRLTVL.

CDR3 nucleotide sequence: TGTGCCAGCAGTCTGAGTGGGGGCGCCCCGGCCCAGCATTTT. Its translation is CASSLSGGAPAQHF. The V and J genes are TRBV28 and TRBJ1-5, with D possibly being TRBD1 (6 bases). Germline V lookup: CDR1 MDHEN, CDR2 SYDVKM. The CDR3 runs to 14 residues. V lost 5 bases and J 11 bases, leaving 19 bases between the germline ends. The complete variable domain, with remaining parts taken from reference TRBV28 and TRBJ1-5, reads DVKVTQSSRYLVKRTGEKVFLECVQDMDHENMFWYRQDPGLGLRLIYFSYDVKMKEKGDIPEGYSVSREKKERFSLILESASTNQTSMYLCASSLSGGAPAQHFGDGTRLSIL.

The gene calls are TRBV18 and TRBJ2-7, with D perhaps TRBD2 (5 bases). CDR3 length equals 14 residues. Germline V gene lookup returns CDR1 KGHSH and CDR2 LQKENI. Trimming took 3 bases from V and 0 from J, leaving 9 bases between them. The CDR3 sequence: CASSPTKSSYEQYF. CDR3 sequence (DNA): TGTGCCAGCTCACCGACTAAAAGCTCCTACGAGCAGTACTTC.

This clone appeared a single time. This chain uses TRBV6-1 with TRBJ1-2; D perhaps matches TRBD1 (6 bases). Between the trimmed V and J ends, which lost 7 bases and 8 bases, there was a span of 14 bases. Germline CDR1 is MNHNS and CDR2 is SASEGT. CDR3 size: 12 residues. In DNA form, the CDR3 reads TGTGCCAGCACCCTAGGACAGTCGGGCTACACCTTC. This translates into CASTLGQSGYTF.

The rearrangement links TRBV7-9 to TRBJ2-7; 7 nucleotides line up with TRBD1. Germline V gives CDR1 SEHNR, CDR2 FQNEAQ (reference sequence). V lost 2 bases and J lost 2; bases outside the gene matches: 3. The CDR3 extends over 14 amino acids. CDR3: CASSLRDRPYEQYF. The DNA for the CDR3 is TGTGCCAGCAGCTTACGGGACAGACCCTACGAGCAGTACTTC.

J is TRBJ1-1 and V is TRBV5-1; TRBD1 aligns across 7 bases. Germline-derived CDR1 and CDR2 are SGHRS and YFSETQ. V lost 1 base and J lost 6; bases outside the gene matches: 9. CDR3 length equals 15 residues. The CDR3 region has the DNA TGCGCCAGCAGCTTGAGGACAGGCAGCTCGTCTGAAGCTTTCTTT. Amino acids: CASSLRTGSSSEAFF.

V gene TRBV9 combines with J gene TRBJ1-6; 9 nucleotides agree with TRBD1. The germline gives CDR1 SGDLS, CDR2 YYNGEE. Trimming removed 3 bases from V and 1 base from J; junction bases left unmatched: 5. The CDR3 has 17 amino acids. CDR3 DNA: TGTGCCAGCAGCGAGGGACAGGGCAGGTCCTATAATTCACCCCTCCACTTT. The encoded protein is CASSEGQGRSYNSPLHF.

The V and J genes are TRBV7-2 and TRBJ1-6, with TRBD1 matching 9 bases. CDR3 size: 18 residues. Germline V CDR1 and CDR2: SGHTA, FQGNSA. With V trimmed by 5 bases and J by 1 base, 9 bases remained unmatched. In nucleotides, the CDR3 is TGTGCCAGCAGCACCGCGGGACAGGGTCAGTCCTATAATTCACCCCTCCACTTT. Protein product: CASSTAGQGQSYNSPLHF.

The chain has TRBV6-1 and TRBJ1-2, with D possibly matching TRBD1 (6 bases). The CDR3 consists of 13 residues. V dropped 7 bases and J dropped 4 bases, with 13 bases sitting between them. The germline V gene has CDR1 MNHNS and CDR2 SASEGT. The CDR3: CASTEGGRYGYTF. The DNA of the CDR3 is TGTGCCAGCACTGAGGGGGGGCGCTATGGCTACACCTTC.

Comment on this clone: Additional DNA sequences in this sample encode the identical CDR3. The chain couples TRBV4-3 to TRBJ1-5, with D perhaps TRBD1 (6 bases). In germline, CDR1 is LGHNA, CDR2 YSLEER. The CDR3 loop spans 13 amino acids. V gave up 3 bases and J gave up 5 bases, with 8 bases separating them. CDR3 loop: CASSQDRYQPQHF. DNA for the CDR3: TGCGCCAGCAGCCAGGACAGATATCAGCCCCAGCATTTT.

J is TRBJ1-2 and V is TRBV2, with a possible D match to TRBD1 (6 bases). This CDR3 has 14 amino acids. Germline lookup yields CDR1 SNHLY and CDR2 FYNNEI. With 7 bases removed from V and 3 bases from J, the gap between germline ends came to 15 bases. CDR3 region: CASIAGTQDYGYTF. The CDR3 bases are TGTGCCAGCATCGCCGGGACACAAGACTATGGCTACACCTTC.

The chain combines TRBV19 with TRBJ2-7; 7 nucleotides align to TRBD1. J was trimmed by 6 bases and V by 5 bases; bases with no gene match: 16. The CDR3 consists of 16 residues. The germline V gene has CDR1 LNHDA and CDR2 SQIVND (reference sequence). CDR3 DNA: TGTGCCAGTAGTCCCGCTTACGACAGGGTGAGGGGCGAGCAGTACTTC. Its translation is CASSPAYDRVRGEQYF.

The V gene is TRBV2, the J gene TRBJ2-7, with 10 bases aligning to TRBD1. In germline, CDR1 is SNHLY, CDR2 FYNNEI. This CDR3 spans 14 amino acids. V trimming: 6 bases; J trimming: 9 bases; junction bases outside the gene matches: 11. The CDR3 DNA reads as TGTGCCAGCAGCGAAAACAGACAGGGGGCCGGGCAGTACTTC. This gives the protein CASSENRQGAGQYF. Combining the CDR3 with reference TRBV2 and TRBJ2-7 gives the whole variable domain EPEVTQTPSHQVTQMGQEVILRCVPISNHLYFYWYRQILGQKVEFLVSFYNNEISEKSEIFDDQFSVERPDGSNFTLKIRSTKLEDSAMYFCASSENRQGAGQYFGPGTRLTVT.

The sample holds one count of this clone. The chain employs TRBV7-7 and TRBJ2-2, with 7 bases matching TRBD1. The CDR3 length is 16 residues. CDR1 and CDR2 (germline): SSHAT, FNYEAQ (reference sequence). Unmatched junction bases numbered 9, after V lost 5 bases and J lost 3 bases. CDR3 nucleotide sequence: TGTGCCAGCAGCCCTTGGACAGGCTATTACACCGGGGAGCTGTTTTTT. This gives the protein CASSPWTGYYTGELFF.

This chain joins TRBV10-2 and TRBJ1-2; TRBD1 agrees at 9 bases. The CDR3 runs 16 residues. CDR1 and CDR2 (germline): WSHSY, SAAADI. V shed 1 base and J 4 bases; nucleotides not matched to a gene: 7. This chain's CDR3 is CASSELGQGGSYGYTF. CDR3 in DNA: TGCGCCAGCAGTGAGTTGGGACAGGGAGGGAGCTATGGCTACACCTTC.

The DNA for the CDR3 is TGTGCCAGCAGTTTTATTCGGGCGGGGGGCGGTCAGCCCCAGCATTTT. Residues: CASSFIRAGGGQPQHF. The chain links TRBV28 to TRBJ1-5; D is perhaps TRBD1 (6 bases). The CDR3 totals 16 residues. Trimming removed 3 bases at V and 6 bases at J, with 18 bases between. Germline V gives CDR1 MDHEN, CDR2 SYDVKM.

The V gene is TRBV2, the J gene TRBJ1-4, with 8 bases that match TRBD1. After removal of 6 bases from V and 3 bases from J, the junction contained 3 bases not matched to a gene. The CDR3 contains 14 residues. The V gene's germline CDR1 is SNHLY and CDR2 FYNNEI. CDR3 in amino acids: CASSRGPANEKLFF. The CDR3, as DNA: TGTGCCAGCAGCAGGGGGCCGGCTAATGAAAAACTGTTTTTT.

This clone has just one count. J is TRBJ1-4 and V is TRBV4-1; D is possibly TRBD1 (5 bases). V was trimmed by 0 bases and J by 7 bases, leaving 15 bases between them. The germline CDR1 and CDR2 sequences are MGHRA and YSYEKL. CDR3 length: 16 amino acids. The CDR3 region has the DNA TGCGCCAGCAGCCAAGACCTCGGGAACGGGGGTGAAAAACTGTTTTTT. It is translated as CASSQDLGNGGEKLFF.

V is TRBV5-1 and J is TRBJ2-5; TRBD2 agrees at 10 bases. The CDR3 covers 14 residues. The V segment lost 6 bases and the J segment 1 base; nucleotides outside the gene matches: 3. Germline lookup yields CDR1 SGHRS and CDR2 YFSETQ. The CDR3 region is CASKVAGGQETQYF. The CDR3 nucleotides are TGCGCCAGCAAGGTAGCGGGGGGCCAAGAGACCCAGTACTTC.

This chain links TRBV7-2 with TRBJ2-1; D not certain. CDR1 and CDR2 from the germline V gene are SGHTA and FQGNSA. The CDR3 extends over 15 amino acids. Trimming removed 2 bases from V and 0 bases from J, with 8 bases in between. Here the CDR3 DNA reads TGTGCCAGCAGCTTACTCCCTTTCTCCTACAATGAGCAGTTCTTC. Translating it yields CASSLLPFSYNEQFF.

J is TRBJ1-4 and V is TRBV5-1; 9 nucleotides match TRBD1. The germline CDR1 and CDR2 sequences are SGHRS and YFSETQ. This CDR3 is 15 amino acids long. With 4 bases clipped from V and 8 bases from J, the junction kept 9 bases outside the gene matches. The CDR3 loop reads CASSDPQGAGEKLFF. For the CDR3, the DNA is TGCGCCAGCAGCGATCCACAGGGGGCGGGGGAAAAACTGTTTTTT.

The count of this clone is one. The genes are TRBV10-1 and TRBJ1-5, with 9 bases lining up with TRBD1. CDR1 WNHNN and CDR2 SYGVQD come from the germline V gene (reference sequence). V shed 3 bases, J shed 0 bases, and the junction held 9 bases outside the gene matches. This CDR3 comprises 18 residues. In DNA form, the CDR3 reads TGCGCCAGCAGTGACCGGACAGGGGTCCCTTATAGCAATCAGCCCCAGCATTTT. Protein sequence: CASSDRTGVPYSNQPQHF.

The rearrangement links TRBV15 to TRBJ2-5, with D maybe TRBD2 (6 bases). Germline V gene data show CDR1 as LNHNV and CDR2 as YYDKDF (reference sequence). Trimming removed 0 bases from V and 5 bases from J, with 19 bases in between. This CDR3 spans 17 amino acids. The CDR3 sequence is CATSRDRSRGLMETQYF. CDR3 coding DNA: TGTGCCACCAGCAGAGATAGGTCGCGGGGTTTGATGGAGACCCAGTACTTC.

This chain connects TRBV6-5 to TRBJ2-7; TRBD1 is a possible D gene (6 bases). Trimming removed 2 bases from V and 2 bases from J, with 7 bases in between. Germline V gene data show CDR1 as MNHEY and CDR2 as SVGAGI. This CDR3 contains 13 residues. The CDR3 bases are TGTGCCAGCAGTTACCGGGACACCTACGAGCAGTACTTC. This translates into CASSYRDTYEQYF.